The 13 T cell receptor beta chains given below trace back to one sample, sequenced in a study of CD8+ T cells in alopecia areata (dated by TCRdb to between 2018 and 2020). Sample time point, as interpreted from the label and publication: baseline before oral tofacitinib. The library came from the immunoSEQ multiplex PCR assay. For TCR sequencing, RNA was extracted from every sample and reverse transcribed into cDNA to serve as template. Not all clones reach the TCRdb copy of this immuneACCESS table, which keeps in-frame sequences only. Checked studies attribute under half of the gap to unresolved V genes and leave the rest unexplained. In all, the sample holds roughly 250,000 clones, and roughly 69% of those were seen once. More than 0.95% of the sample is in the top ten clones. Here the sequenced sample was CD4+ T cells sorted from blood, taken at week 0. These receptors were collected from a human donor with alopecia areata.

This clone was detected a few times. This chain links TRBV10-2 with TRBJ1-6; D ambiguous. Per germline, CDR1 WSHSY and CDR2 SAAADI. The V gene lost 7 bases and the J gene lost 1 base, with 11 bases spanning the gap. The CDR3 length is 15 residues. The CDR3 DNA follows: TGCGCCAGCACGCAACAGAGTTCCTATAATTCACCCCTCCACTTT. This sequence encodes CASTQQSSYNSPLHF.

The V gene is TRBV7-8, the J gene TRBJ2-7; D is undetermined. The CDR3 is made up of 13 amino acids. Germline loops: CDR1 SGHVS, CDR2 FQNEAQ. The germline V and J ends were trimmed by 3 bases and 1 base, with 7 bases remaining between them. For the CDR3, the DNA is TGTGCCAGCAGCTTCCGACTGTCCTACGAGCAGTACTTC. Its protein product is CASSFRLSYEQYF.

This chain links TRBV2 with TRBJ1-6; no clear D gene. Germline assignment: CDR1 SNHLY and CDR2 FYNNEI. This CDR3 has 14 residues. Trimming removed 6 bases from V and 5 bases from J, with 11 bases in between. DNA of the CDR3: TGTGCCAGCAGCGGGCCGATCGATAATTCACCCCTCCACTTT. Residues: CASSGPIDNSPLHF.

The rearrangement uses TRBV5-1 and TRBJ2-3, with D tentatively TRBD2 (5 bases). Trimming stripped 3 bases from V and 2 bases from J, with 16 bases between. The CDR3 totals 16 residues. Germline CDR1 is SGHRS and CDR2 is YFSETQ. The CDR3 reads CASSSGLQRNTDTQYF. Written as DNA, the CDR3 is TGCGCCAGCAGCTCCGGACTCCAAAGGAACACAGATACGCAGTATTTT.

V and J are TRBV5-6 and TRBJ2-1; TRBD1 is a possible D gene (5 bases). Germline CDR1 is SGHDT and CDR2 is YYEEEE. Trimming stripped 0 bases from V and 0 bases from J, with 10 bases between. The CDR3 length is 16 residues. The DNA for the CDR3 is TGTGCCAGCAGCTTGGCAGGGATGAGCTCCTACAATGAGCAGTTCTTC. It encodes CASSLAGMSSYNEQFF.

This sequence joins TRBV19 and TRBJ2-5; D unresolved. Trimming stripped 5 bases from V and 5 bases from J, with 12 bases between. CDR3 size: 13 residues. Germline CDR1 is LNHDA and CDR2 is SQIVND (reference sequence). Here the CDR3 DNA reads TGTGCCAGTAGTCTTTCCACTTGGGAGACCCAGTACTTC. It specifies CASSLSTWETQYF.

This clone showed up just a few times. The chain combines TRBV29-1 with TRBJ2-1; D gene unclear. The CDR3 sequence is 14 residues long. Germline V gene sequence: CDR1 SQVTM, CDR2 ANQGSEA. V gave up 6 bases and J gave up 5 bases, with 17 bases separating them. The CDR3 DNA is TGCAGCGTGAAGGACCTCTCGCTGGACAATGAGCAGTTCTTC. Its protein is CSVKDLSLDNEQFF.

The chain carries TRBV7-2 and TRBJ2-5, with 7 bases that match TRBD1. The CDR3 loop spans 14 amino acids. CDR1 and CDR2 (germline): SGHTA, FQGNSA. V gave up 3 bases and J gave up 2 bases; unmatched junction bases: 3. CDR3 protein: CASSFAGGQETQYF. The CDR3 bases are TGTGCCAGCAGCTTCGCAGGGGGACAAGAGACCCAGTACTTC.

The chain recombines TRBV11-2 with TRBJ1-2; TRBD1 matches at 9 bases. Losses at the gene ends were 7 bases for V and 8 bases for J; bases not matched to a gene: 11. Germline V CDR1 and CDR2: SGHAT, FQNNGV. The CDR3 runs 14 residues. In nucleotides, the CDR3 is TGTGCCAGCACCTCGCCGGACAGGGGTCGCGGCTACACCTTC. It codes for CASTSPDRGRGYTF.

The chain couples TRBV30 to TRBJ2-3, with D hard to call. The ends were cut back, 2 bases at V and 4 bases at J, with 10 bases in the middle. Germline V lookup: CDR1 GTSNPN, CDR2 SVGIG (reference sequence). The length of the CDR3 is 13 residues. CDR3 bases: TGTGCCTGGAGTCCCACAGTGGCAGATACGCAGTATTTT. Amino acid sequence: CAWSPTVADTQYF.

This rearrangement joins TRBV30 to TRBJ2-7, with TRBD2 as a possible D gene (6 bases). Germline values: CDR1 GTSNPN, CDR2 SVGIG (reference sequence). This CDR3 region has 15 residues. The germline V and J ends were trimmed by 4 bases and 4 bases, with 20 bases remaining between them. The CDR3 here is CAWNIGQGGFYEQYF. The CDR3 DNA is TGTGCCTGGAATATTGGGCAGGGAGGATTTTACGAGCAGTACTTC.

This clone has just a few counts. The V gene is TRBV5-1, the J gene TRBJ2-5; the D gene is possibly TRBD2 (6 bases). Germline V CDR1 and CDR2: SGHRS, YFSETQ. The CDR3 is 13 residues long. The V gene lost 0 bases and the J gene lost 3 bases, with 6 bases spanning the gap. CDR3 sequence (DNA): TGCGCCAGCAGCTTGGTAGCGGAAGAGACCCAGTACTTC. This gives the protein CASSLVAEETQYF.

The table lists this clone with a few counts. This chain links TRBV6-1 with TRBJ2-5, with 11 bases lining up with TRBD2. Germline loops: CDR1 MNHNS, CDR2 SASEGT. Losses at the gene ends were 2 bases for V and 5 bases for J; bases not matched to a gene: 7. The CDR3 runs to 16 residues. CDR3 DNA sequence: TGTGCCAGCAGTGAATACTTAGCGGGGGGGAGGGAGACCCAGTACTTC. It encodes CASSEYLAGGRETQYF.